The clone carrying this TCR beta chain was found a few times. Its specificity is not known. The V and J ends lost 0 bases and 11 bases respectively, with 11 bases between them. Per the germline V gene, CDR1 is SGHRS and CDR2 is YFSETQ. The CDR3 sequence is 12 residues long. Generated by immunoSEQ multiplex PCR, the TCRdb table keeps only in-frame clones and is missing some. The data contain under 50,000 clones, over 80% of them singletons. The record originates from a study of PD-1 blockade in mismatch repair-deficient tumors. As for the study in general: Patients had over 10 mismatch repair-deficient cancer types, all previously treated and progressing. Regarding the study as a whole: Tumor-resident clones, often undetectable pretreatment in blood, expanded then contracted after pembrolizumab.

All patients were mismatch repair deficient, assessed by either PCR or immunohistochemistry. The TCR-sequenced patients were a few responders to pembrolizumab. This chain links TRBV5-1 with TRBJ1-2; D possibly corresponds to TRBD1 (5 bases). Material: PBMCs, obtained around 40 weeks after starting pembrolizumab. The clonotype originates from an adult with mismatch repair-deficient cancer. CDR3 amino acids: CASSLAGKGYTF. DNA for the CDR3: TGCGCCAGCAGCTTGGCAGGGAAGGGGTACACCTTC. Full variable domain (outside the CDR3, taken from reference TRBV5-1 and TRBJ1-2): KAGVTQTPRYLIKTRGQQVTLSCSPISGHRSVSWYQQTPGQGLQFLFEYFSETQRNKGNFPGRFSGRQFSNSRSEMNVSTLELGDSALYLCASSLAGKGYTFGSGTRLTVV.